This entry concerns a single T cell receptor (beta chain). No antigen is known for it. Time point here: pre-treatment sample, taken before nivolumab and TIL therapy. Tumor tissue came from excised metastases, mostly pleural nodules or supraclavicular lymph nodes. Progressing patients received lymphodepletion, expanded TIL infusion and IL-2. The immunoSEQ assay was v3. Libraries were sequenced to roughly 2 million read pairs (survey) or roughly 4.5-6 million (deep). Measured with immunoSEQ multiplex PCR; TCRdb has only the in-frame clones, and not every one. The data show approximately 87,000 clones, around three fifths seen once. The data derive from a study of TIL therapy for anti-PD-1-resistant metastatic lung cancer. Study results and limitations: Compared with baseline intratumoral T cells, expanded TIL cultures were more clonal and less diverse (about 5.8% vs 31%).

This receptor was taken from a person aged 25-80 years with non-small cell lung cancer. The starting material was tumor tissue, obtained at baseline.

Here the CDR3 reads CASRTGQDTGELFF. CDR3 nucleotide sequence: TGTGCCAGTAGGACGGGACAGGACACCGGGGAGCTGTTTTTT. This chain joins TRBV19 and TRBJ2-2; 8 bases line up with TRBD1. CDR1 and CDR2 from the germline V gene are LNHDA and SQIVND (reference sequence). The J segment lost 3 bases and the V segment lost 6 bases, leaving 3 bases of the junction unmatched. CDR3 length: 14 amino acids.